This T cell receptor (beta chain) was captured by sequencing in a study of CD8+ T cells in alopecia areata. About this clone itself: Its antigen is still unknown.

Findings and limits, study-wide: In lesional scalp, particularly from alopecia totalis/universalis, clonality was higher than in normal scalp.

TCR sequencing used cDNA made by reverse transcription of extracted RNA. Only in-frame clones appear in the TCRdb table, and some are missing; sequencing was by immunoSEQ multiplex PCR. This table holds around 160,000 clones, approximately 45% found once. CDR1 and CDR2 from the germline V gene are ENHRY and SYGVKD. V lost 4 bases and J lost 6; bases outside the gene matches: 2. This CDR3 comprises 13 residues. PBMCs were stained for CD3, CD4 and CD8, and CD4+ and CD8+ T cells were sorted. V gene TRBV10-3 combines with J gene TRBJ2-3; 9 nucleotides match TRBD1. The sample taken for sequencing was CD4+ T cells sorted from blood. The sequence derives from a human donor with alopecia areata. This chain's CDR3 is CAISVQGADTQYF. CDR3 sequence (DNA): TGTGCCATCAGTGTACAGGGGGCGGATACGCAGTATTTT.